This TCR beta chain was profiled in a study of PD-L1 blockade in urothelial cancer. Measured with immunoSEQ multiplex PCR; TCRdb has only the in-frame clones, and not every one. Counted here are more than 55,000 clones, more than 80% occurring once; the ten biggest clones make up 1.6%. Trimming stripped 3 bases from V and 0 bases from J, with 5 bases between. The CDR3 is 13 amino acids. Germline loops: CDR1 WNHNN, CDR2 SYGVQD (reference sequence). This sample's time point: pretreatment peripheral blood. The specimen was PBMCs, collected around atezolizumab (anti-PD-L1) treatment. The V and J genes are TRBV10-1 and TRBJ1-1; D unresolved. The clonotype was recovered from a man between 65 and 79 years old with urothelial cancer. CDR3 in DNA: TGCGCCAGCAGTGAACACCTGAACACTGAAGCTTTCTTT. Its protein is CASSEHLNTEAFF.